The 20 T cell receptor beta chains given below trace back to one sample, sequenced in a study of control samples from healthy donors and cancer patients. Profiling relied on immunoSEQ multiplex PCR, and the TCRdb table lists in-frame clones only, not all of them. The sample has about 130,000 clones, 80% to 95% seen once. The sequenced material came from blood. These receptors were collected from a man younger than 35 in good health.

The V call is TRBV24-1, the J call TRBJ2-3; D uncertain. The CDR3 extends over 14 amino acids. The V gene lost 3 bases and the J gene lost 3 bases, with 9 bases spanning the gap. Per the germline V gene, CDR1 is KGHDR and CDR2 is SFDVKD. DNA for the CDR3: TGTGCCACCAGTGATGTTAGCTTGACAGATACGCAGTATTTT. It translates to CATSDVSLTDTQYF.

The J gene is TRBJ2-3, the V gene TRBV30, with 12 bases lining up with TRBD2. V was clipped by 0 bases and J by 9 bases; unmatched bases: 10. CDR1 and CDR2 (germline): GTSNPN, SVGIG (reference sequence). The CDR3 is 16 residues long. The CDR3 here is CAWSVLLAGGRRTQYF. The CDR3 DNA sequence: TGTGCCTGGAGTGTATTGCTAGCGGGGGGGCGGCGGACGCAGTATTTT.

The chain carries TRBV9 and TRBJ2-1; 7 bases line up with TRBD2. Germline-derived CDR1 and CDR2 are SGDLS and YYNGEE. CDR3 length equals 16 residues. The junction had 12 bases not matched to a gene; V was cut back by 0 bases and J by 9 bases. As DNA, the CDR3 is TGTGCCAGCAGCGTAGCCAGACGCGGCGGGAGAGTTGAGCAGTTCTTC. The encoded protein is CASSVARRGGRVEQFF.

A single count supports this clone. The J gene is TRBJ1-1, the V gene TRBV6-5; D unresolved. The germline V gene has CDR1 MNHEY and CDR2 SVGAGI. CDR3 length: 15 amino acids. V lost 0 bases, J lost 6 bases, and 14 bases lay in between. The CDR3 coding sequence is TGTGCCAGCAGTTACTCAATCGGGGTTCGTGCTGAAGCTTTCTTT. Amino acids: CASSYSIGVRAEAFF.

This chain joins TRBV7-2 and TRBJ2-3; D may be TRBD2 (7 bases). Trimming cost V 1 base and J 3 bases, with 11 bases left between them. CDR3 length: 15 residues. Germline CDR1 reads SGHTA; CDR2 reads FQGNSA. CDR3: CASSLGGGKTDTQYF. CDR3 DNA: TGTGCCAGCAGCTTAGGGGGGGGCAAAACAGATACGCAGTATTTT.

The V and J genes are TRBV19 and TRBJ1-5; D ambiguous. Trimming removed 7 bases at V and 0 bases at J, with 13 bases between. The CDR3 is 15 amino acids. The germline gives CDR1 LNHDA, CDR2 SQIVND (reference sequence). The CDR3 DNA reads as TGTGCCAGTACCCCGGAGGGCCTTAGCAATCAGCCCCAGCATTTT. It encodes CASTPEGLSNQPQHF. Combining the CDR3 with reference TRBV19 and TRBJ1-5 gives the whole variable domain DGGITQSPKYLFRKEGQNVTLSCEQNLNHDAMYWYRQDPGQGLRLIYYSQIVNDFQKGDIAEGYSVSREKKESFPLTVTSAQKNPTAFYLCASTPEGLSNQPQHFGDGTRLSIL.

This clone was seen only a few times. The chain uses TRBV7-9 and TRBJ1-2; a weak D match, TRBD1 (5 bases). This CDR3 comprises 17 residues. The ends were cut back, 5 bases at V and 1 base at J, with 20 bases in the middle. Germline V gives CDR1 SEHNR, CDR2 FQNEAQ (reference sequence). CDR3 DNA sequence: TGTGCCAGCAGCCGAACGGTGGGGAAGAGGGGTAACTATGGCTACACCTTC. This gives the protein CASSRTVGKRGNYGYTF.

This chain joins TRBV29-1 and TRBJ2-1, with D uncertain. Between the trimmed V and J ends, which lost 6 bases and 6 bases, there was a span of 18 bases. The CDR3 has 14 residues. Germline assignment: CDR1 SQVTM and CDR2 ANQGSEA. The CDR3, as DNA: TGCAGCGTGGACGGACGGCCCCTAGGCAATGAGCAGTTCTTC. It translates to CSVDGRPLGNEQFF.

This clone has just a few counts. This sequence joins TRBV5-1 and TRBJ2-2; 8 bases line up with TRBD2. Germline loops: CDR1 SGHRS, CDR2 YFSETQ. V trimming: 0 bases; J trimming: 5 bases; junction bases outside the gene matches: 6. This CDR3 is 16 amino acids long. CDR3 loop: CASSLAGGARTGELFF. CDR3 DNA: TGCGCCAGCAGCTTGGCCGGGGGGGCGAGGACCGGGGAGCTGTTTTTT.

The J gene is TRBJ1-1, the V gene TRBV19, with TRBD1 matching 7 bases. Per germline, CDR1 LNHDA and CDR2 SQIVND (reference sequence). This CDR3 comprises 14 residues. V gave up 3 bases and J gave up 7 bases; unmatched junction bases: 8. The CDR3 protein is CASSIRTGVIEAFF. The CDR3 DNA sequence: TGTGCCAGTAGTATTAGGACAGGAGTCATTGAAGCTTTCTTT. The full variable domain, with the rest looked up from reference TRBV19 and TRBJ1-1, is DGGITQSPKYLFRKEGQNVTLSCEQNLNHDAMYWYRQDPGQGLRLIYYSQIVNDFQKGDIAEGYSVSREKKESFPLTVTSAQKNPTAFYLCASSIRTGVIEAFFGQGTRLTVV.

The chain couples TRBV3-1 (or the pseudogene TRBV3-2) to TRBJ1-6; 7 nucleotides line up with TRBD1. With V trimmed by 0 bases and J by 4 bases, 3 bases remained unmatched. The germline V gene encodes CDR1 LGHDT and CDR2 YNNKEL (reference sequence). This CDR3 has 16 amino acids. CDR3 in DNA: TGTGCCAGCAGCCAAGAGGGACAGCTATATAATTCACCCCTCCACTTT. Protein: CASSQEGQLYNSPLHF.

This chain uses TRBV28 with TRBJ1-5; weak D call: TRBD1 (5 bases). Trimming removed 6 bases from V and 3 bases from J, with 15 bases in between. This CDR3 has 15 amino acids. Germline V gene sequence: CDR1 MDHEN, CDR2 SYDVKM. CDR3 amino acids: CASSAGGGYNQPQHF. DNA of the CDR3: TGTGCCAGCAGCGCCGGGGGAGGCTACAATCAGCCCCAGCATTTT.

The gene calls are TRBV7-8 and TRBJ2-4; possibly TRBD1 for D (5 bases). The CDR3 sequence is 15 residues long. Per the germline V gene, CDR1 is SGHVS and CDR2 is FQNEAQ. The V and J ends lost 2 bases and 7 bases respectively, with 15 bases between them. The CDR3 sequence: CASSLPAQGENIQYF. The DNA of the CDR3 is TGTGCCAGCAGCTTACCTGCCCAGGGTGAGAACATTCAGTACTTC.

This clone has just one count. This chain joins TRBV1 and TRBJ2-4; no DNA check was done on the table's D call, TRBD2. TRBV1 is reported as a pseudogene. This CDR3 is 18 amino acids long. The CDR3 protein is CTSSPPAGGLMAKNIQYF. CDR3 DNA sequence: TGCACCAGCTCCCCCCCGGCGGGGGGGCTCATGGCCAAAAACATTCAGTACTTC.

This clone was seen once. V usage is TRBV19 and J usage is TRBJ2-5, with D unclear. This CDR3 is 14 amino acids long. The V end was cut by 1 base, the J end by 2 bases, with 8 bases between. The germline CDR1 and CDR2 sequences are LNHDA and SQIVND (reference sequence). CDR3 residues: CASSIVTSQETQYF. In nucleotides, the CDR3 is TGTGCCAGTAGTATAGTAACTTCGCAAGAGACCCAGTACTTC.

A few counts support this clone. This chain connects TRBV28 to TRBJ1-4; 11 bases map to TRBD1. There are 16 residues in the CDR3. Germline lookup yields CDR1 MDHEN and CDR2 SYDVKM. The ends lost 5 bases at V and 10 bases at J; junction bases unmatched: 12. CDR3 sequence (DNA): TGTGCCAGCAGTCGTCCTGGGACAGGGGGAGTGGGAAAACTGTTTTTT. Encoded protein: CASSRPGTGGVGKLFF.

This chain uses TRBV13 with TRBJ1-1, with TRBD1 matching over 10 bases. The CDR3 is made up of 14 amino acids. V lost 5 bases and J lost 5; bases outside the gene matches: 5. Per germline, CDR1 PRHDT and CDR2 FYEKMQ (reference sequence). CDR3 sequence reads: CASSVGQGVTEAFF. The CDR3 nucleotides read TGTGCCAGCAGCGTCGGACAGGGGGTTACTGAAGCTTTCTTT.

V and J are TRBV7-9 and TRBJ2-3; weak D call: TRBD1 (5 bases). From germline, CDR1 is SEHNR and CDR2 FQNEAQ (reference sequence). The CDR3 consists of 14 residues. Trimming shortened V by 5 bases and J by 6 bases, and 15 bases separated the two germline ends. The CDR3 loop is CASSPRDPGDTQYF. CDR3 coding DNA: TGTGCCAGCAGCCCTCGAGACCCAGGGGATACGCAGTATTTT.

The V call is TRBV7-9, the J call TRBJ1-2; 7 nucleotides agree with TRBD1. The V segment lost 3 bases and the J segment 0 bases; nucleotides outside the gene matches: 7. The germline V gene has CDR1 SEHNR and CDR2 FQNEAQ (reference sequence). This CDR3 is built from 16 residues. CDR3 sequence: CASSLGGTATNYGYTF. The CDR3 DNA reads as TGTGCCAGCAGCTTGGGAGGGACAGCCACTAACTATGGCTACACCTTC.

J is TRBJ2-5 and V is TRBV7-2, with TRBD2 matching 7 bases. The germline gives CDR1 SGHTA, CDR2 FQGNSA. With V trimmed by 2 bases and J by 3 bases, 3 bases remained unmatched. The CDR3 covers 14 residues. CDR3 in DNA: TGTGCCAGCAGCTTATGGGGGGGGAAAGAGACCCAGTACTTC. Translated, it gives CASSLWGGKETQYF.